This TCR beta chain was documented in a study of radiotherapy plus CTLA-4 blockade in lung cancer. About the research overall: There were objective responses in around 18% of patients, and roughly 32% had disease control.

Sequencing used immunoSEQ multiplex PCR; TCRdb keeps in-frame clones, though not all of them. Of some 67,000 clones detected, 70% to 80% appear once; the ten largest clones hold 15% to 20%. Unmatched junction bases numbered 11, after V lost 8 bases and J lost 3 bases. Looked up from germline, CDR1 is ENHRY and CDR2 is SYGVKD. The CDR3 extends over 15 amino acids. Study-wide results and limits: The best predictor of response was reported to be early blood T cell clone dynamics, with interferon-beta. Blood-borne expansion of tumor-derived TCR clones followed radiotherapy plus ipilimumab.

About this clone: Its antigen remains unidentified.

V is TRBV10-3 and J is TRBJ2-7; 9 bases map to TRBD2. The sample here was peripheral blood, taken from a patient treated with radiotherapy plus ipilimumab. The source of this sequence is a human donor with non-small cell lung cancer whose response to radiotherapy plus ipilimumab could not be evaluated. Some clones in this sample may be carry-over from other donors' samples. This CDR3 is CAIAPLAGENYEQYF. Here the CDR3 DNA reads TGTGCCATCGCGCCGTTAGCGGGGGAGAACTACGAGCAGTACTTC.